This T cell receptor beta chain was sequenced for a study of T cells in localized non-small cell lung cancer. Generated by immunoSEQ multiplex PCR, the TCRdb table keeps only in-frame clones and is missing some. This sample carries fewer than 20,000 clones, about 91% of them seen once, and the ten largest clones take about 8%. This clone was seen a few times. Antigen unknown. Germline V gene lookup returns CDR1 LNHDA and CDR2 SQIVND (reference sequence). The CDR3 runs 11 residues. V shed 7 bases and J shed 6 bases, with 9 bases lying between them. Points from the study as a whole: Adjacent lung tissue had a median about 50 of the top 100 clones found in the tumor. Density of T cells in blood, when higher, went with longer overall survival. Owing to sequencing of a solitary tumor region, heterogeneity cannot be discounted. Uninvolved adjacent lung had the highest recorded T cell clonality, with tumor below it.

The source material was peripheral blood, sampled before any cancer treatment. This TCR came from a man aged 40 to 70 with stage I lung adenocarcinoma. The genes are TRBV19 and TRBJ1-1; D unclear. Written as DNA, the CDR3 is TGTGCCAGTAATTTAGGACCTGAAGCTTTCTTT. Translation: CASNLGPEAFF.